The clone carrying this T cell receptor beta chain turned up a few times. Its specificity is unknown. TCRdb keeps only in-frame clones here, not all; method: immunoSEQ multiplex PCR. The data contain about 38,000 clones, 70% to 80% of them singletons. The sample originates from a study of a mutant IDH1 vaccine in newly diagnosed glioma. Looking at the study overall: Patients were started on vaccination 4-6 weeks after radiotherapy alone, or with temozolomide cycles. Before enrollment, patients got radiotherapy alone, temozolomide alone, or mostly the combination.

Findings of the study overall: Apparently, pseudoprogression bore no relation to changes among the top peripheral T cell clonotypes.

Noted time point: week 5, during vaccination. A 20-mer mutant IDH1 peptide at 300 ug was injected subcutaneously with topical imiquimod. The germline V gene encodes CDR1 SGDLS and CDR2 YYNGEE. The CDR3 totals 14 residues. The junction had 5 bases not matched to a gene; V was cut back by 0 bases and J by 7 bases. The clonotype originates from a man in his forties with glioma. This specimen was PBMCs, taken from a glioma patient whose treatment included an IDH1 peptide vaccine. The genes are TRBV9 and TRBJ1-1; 8 nucleotides agree with TRBD1. CDR3 sequence reads: CASSVVGGQGEAFF. Here the CDR3 DNA reads TGTGCCAGCAGCGTAGTTGGTGGACAGGGTGAAGCTTTCTTT.